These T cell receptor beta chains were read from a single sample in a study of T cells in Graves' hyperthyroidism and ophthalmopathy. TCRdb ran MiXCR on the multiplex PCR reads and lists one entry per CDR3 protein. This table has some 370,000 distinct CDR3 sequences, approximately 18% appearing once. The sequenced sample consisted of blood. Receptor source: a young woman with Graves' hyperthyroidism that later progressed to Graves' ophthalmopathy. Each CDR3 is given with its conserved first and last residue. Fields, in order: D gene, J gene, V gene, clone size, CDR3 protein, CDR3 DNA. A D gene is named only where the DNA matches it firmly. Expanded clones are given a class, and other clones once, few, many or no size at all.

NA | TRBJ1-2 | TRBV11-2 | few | CASSQDSNYGYTF | TGTGCCAGCAGCCAAGACAGTAACTATGGCTACACCTTC
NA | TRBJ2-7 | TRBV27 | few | CASKTGFYEQYF | TGTGCCAGCAAGACAGGTTTCTACGAGCAGTACTTC
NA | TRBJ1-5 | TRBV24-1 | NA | CATSDSPGINQPQHF | TGTGCCACCAGTGATTCGCCAGGAATCAATCAGCCCCAGCATTTT
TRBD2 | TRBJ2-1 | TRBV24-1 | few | CATSDSGGPKFF | TGTGCCACCAGTGATAGCGGGGGACCTAAGTTCTTC
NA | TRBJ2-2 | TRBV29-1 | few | CSVEESNTGELFF | TGCAGCGTTGAGGAGTCGAACACCGGGGAGCTGTTTTTT
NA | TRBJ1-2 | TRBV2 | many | CASSVYGTTNYGYTF | TGTGCCAGCAGTGTGTACGGGACAACTAACTATGGCTACACCTTC
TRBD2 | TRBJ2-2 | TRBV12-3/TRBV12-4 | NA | CASSLAGLKISEELFF | TGTGCCAGCAGTTTAGCGGGACTAAAAATTTCCGAGGAGCTGTTTTTT
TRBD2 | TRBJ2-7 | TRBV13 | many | CASSGRGLAGGEQYF | TGTGCCAGCAGCGGCAGGGGACTAGCCGGTGGCGAGCAGTACTTC
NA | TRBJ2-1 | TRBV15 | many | CATSDGSFDEQFF | TGTGCCACCAGCGACGGGAGTTTCGATGAGCAGTTCTTC
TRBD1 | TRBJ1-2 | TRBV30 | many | CAWRLTGGAGYTF | TGTGCCTGGAGACTTACAGGGGGCGCTGGCTACACCTTC
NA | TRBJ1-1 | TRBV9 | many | CASSENLSGTEAFF | TGTGCCAGCAGCGAGAACCTATCGGGCACTGAAGCTTTCTTT
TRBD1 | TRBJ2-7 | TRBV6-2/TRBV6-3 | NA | CASRGDRITTYEQYF | TGTGCCAGCAGGGGGGACAGGATTACTACCTACGAGCAGTACTTC
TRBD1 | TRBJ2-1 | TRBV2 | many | CASSDQGVSSYNEQFF | TGTGCCAGCAGTGATCAGGGGGTTAGCTCCTACAATGAGCAGTTCTTC
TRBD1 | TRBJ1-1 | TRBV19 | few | CASSSTRDNRGGTEAFF | TGTGCCAGTAGTTCCACAAGGGACAACAGGGGTGGCACTGAAGCTTTCTTT
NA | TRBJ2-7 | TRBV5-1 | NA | CASSLAEAADNEQYF | TGCGCCAGCAGCTTGGCCGAGGCCGCAGACAATGAGCAGTACTTC
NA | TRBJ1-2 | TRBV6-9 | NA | CASCNKNTGSLYGYTF | TGTGCCAGCTGTAATAAAAATACAGGTTCTCTTTATGGCTACACCTTC
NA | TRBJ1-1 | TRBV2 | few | CASSDLGFAEAFF | TGTGCCAGCAGTGATTTGGGCTTCGCTGAAGCTTTCTTT
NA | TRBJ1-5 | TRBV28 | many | CASSSFGAPGNQPQHF | TGTGCCAGCAGTTCCTTTGGAGCGCCTGGCAATCAGCCCCAGCATTTT
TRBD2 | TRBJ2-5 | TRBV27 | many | CASSRAGGYETQYF | TGTGCCAGCAGCCGTGCGGGGGGGTACGAGACCCAGTACTTC
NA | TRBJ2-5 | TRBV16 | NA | CASSAGLKTQYF | TGTGCCAGCAGCGCAGGGTTGAAGACCCAGTACTTC
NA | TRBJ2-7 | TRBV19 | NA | CASSFVLSTDHSYEQYF | TGTGCCAGTAGTTTCGTTTTATCAACGGACCACTCCTACGAGCAGTACTTC
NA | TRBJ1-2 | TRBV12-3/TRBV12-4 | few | CASSQAGPKAGYTF | TGTGCCAGCAGCCAGGCCGGGCCGAAGGCGGGCTACACCTTC
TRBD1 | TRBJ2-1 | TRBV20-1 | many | CSARVGTGGSEQFF | TGCAGTGCTAGAGTTGGGACAGGGGGTAGTGAGCAGTTCTTC
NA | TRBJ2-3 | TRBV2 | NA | CASKEGSDSTDTQYF | TGTGCCAGCAAGGAAGGTAGCGATTCCACAGATACGCAGTATTTT
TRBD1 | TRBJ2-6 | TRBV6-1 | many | CASRRQGAGANVLTF | TGTGCCAGCAGACGACAGGGGGCAGGGGCCAACGTCCTGACTTTC
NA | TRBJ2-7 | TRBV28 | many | CASSLRSSAYEQYF | TGTGCCAGCAGTTTACGGTCTAGCGCCTACGAGCAGTACTTC